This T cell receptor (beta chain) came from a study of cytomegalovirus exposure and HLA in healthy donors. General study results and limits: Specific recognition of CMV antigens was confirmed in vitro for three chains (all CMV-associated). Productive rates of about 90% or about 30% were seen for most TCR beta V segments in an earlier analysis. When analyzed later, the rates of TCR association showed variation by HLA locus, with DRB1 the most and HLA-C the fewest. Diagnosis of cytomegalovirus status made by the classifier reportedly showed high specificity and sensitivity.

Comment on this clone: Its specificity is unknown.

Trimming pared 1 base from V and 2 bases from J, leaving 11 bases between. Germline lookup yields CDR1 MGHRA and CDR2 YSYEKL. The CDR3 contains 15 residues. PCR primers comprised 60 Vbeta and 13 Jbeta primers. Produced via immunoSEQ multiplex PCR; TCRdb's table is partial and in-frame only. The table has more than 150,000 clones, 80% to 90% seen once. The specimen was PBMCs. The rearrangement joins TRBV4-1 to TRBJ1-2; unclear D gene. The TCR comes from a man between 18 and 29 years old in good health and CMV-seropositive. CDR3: CASSQATAENYGYTF. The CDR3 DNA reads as TGCGCCAGCAGCCAAGCTACAGCCGAAAACTATGGCTACACCTTC.